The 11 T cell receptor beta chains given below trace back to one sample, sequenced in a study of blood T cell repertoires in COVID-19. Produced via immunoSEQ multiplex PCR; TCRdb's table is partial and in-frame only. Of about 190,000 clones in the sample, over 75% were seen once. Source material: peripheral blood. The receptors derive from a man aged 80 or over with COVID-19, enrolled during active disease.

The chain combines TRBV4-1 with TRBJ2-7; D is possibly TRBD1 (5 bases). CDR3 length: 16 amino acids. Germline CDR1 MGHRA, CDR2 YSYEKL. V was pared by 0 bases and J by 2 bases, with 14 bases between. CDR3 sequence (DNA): TGCGCCAGCAGCCAAGAACTCTCAGGGCGGACCTACGAGCAGTACTTC. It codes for CASSQELSGRTYEQYF.

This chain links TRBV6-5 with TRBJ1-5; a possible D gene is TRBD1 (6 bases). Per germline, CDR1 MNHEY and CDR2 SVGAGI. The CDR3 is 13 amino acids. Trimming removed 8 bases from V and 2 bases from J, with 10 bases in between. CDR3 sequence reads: CASSNRGNQPQHF. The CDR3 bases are TGTGCCAGCTCCAACAGGGGCAATCAGCCCCAGCATTTT.

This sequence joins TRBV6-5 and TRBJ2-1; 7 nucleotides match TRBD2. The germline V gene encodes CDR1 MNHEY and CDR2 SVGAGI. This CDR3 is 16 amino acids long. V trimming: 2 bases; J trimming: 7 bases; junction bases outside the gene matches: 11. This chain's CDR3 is CASSYLRGGGLNEQFF. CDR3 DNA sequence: TGTGCCAGCAGTTACCTGAGGGGCGGGGGTCTAAATGAGCAGTTCTTC.

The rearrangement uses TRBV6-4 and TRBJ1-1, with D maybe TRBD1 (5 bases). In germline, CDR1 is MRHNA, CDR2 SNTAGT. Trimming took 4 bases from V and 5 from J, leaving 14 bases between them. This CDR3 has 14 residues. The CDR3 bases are TGTGCCAGCAGTGCCGAAGGGGCGGGGACTGAAGCTTTCTTT. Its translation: CASSAEGAGTEAFF.

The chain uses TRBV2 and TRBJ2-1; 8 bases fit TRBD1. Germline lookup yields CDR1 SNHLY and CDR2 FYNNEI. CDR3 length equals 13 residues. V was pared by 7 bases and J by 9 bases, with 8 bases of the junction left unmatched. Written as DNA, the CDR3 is TGTGCCAGCAATAGACAGGGGAAGGTTGAGCAGTTCTTC. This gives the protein CASNRQGKVEQFF.

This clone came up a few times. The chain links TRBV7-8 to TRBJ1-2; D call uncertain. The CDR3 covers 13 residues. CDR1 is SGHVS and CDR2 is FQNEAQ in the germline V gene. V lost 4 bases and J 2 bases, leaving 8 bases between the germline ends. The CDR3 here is CASSSESNYGYTF. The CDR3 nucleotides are TGTGCCAGCAGCTCTGAAAGCAACTATGGCTACACCTTC.

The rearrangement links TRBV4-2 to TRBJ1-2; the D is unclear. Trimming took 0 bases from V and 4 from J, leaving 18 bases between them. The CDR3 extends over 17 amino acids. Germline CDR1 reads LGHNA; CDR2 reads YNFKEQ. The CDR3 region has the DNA TGTGCCAGCAGCCAAGATCAAACAGATCCTGTGCCCTATGGCTACACCTTC. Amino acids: CASSQDQTDPVPYGYTF.

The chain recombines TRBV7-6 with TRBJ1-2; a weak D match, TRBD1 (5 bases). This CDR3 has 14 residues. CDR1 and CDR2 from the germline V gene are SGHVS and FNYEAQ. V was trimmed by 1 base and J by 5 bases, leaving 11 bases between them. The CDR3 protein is CASSLGQSAYGYTF. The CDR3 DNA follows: TGTGCCAGCAGCTTAGGACAGTCGGCGTATGGCTACACCTTC. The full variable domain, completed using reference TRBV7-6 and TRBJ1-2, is GAGVSQSPRYKVTKRGQDVALRCDPISGHVSLYWYRQALGQGPEFLTYFNYEAQQDKSGLPNDRFSAERPEGSISTLTIQRTEQRDSAMYRCASSLGQSAYGYTFGSGTRLTVV.

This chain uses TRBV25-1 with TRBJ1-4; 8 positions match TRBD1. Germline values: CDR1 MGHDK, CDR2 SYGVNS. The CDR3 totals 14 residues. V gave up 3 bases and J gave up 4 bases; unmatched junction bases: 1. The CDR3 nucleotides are TGTGCCAGCAGTGATGGACAGGGTAATGAAAAACTGTTTTTT. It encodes CASSDGQGNEKLFF.

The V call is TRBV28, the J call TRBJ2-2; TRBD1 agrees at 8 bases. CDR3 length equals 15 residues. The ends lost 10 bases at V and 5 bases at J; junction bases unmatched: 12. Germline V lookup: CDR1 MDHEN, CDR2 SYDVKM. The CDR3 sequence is CAIMLGQGMTGELFF. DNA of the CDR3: TGTGCCATTATGCTCGGACAGGGAATGACCGGGGAGCTGTTTTTT. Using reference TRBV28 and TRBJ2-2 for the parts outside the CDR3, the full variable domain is DVKVTQSSRYLVKRTGEKVFLECVQDMDHENMFWYRQDPGLGLRLIYFSYDVKMKEKGDIPEGYSVSREKKERFSLILESASTNQTSMYLCAIMLGQGMTGELFFGEGSRLTVL.

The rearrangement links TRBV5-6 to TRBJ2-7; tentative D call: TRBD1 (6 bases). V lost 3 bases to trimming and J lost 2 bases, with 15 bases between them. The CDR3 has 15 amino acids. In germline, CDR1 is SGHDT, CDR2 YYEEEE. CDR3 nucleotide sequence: TGTGCCAGCAGCTCATCCGGGACATATACCTACGAGCAGTACTTC. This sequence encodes CASSSSGTYTYEQYF.